This TCR beta chain was observed in a study of T-cell reconstitution after alpha-beta-depleted transplantation in children. This clonotype was found a few times. Its antigen is unidentified. Trimming took 4 bases from V and 3 from J, leaving 16 bases between them. This CDR3 is 16 amino acids long. Study-wide results and caveats: Once a year had passed after transplant, T-cell counts and diversity came mostly from newly produced T cells. Several hundred graft clones that had expanded were reportedly the source of alpha-beta T cells about two months after transplant.

Unique molecular identifiers were incorporated into the prepared TCRbeta library. TCRdb processed the PCR reads anew with MiXCR; each CDR3 protein has one entry. Among a few hundred thousand distinct CDR3 sequences, around 25% were seen once, and the ten largest hold 9.5% to 12%. The rearrangement links TRBV12-3 or TRBV12-4 to TRBJ1-5; D is ambiguous. Sequenced here: PBMCs, mostly from graft donor cells, sampled 180 days after TCRalphabeta/CD19-depleted stem cell transplant. The sequence was obtained from a male patient between 10 and 17 years old who had a stem cell transplant for acute lymphoblastic leukemia, so the T cells may come from the graft donor. The CDR3 DNA follows: TGTGCCAGCAGTTCCTCACTTGGTAGCCACAATCAGCCCCAGCATTTT. Its protein is CASSSSLGSHNQPQHF.